This section outlines one TCR beta chain sequence together with its context. Its antigen is not identified. The CDR3 has 12 amino acids. Germline trimming cut 8 bases from V and 7 bases from J; bases unmatched to any gene: 4. Germline V gene lookup returns CDR1 LNHDA and CDR2 SQIVND (reference sequence). A single record per CDR3 protein comes from TCRdb applying MiXCR to the reads. The sample holds approximately 73,000 distinct CDR3 sequences; roughly 40% are singletons and the top ten take just over 90%. The source of the sample is a study of T cell repertoires in cytomegalovirus infection. The overall study: CMV infection together with matching HLA type was indicated by public TCR beta signatures. Study results and caveats: In two of eight donors, the top clonotype was HLA-C-restricted CMV-specific. Summed public TCR beta family frequency identified CMV carriers bearing the relevant HLA.

The receptor's source is a human donor in good health (CMV status not recorded). Some clones in this sample may be carry-over from other donors' samples. V usage is TRBV19 and J usage is TRBJ1-5; TRBD1 matches 8 bases. Source: CD8+ T cells from cultured PBMCs, taken from culture after CMV antigen stimulation. This CDR3 reads CASDRQGQPQHF. The CDR3 DNA is TGTGCCAGTGACCGACAGGGGCAGCCCCAGCATTTT.